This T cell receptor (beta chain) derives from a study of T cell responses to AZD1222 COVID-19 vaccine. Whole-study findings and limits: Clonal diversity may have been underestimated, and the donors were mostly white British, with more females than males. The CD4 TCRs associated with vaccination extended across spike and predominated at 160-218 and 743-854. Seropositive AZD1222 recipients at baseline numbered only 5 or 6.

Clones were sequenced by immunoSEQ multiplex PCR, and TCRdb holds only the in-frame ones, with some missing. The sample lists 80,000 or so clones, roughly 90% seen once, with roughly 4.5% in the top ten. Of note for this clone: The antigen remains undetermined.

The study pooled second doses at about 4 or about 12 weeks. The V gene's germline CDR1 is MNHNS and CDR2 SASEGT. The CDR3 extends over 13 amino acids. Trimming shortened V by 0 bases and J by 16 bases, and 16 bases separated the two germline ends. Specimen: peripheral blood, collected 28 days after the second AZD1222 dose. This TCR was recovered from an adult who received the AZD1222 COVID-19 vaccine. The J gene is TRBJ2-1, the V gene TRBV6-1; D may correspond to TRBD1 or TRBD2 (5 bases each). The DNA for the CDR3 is TGTGCCAGCAGTGAAGCGGGTGGGACCCGATCCTTCTTC. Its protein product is CASSEAGGTRSFF.